One and the same sample provided the 13 T cell receptor beta chains below, sequenced in a study of blood T cell repertoires in COVID-19. Profiled with immunoSEQ multiplex PCR; TCRdb holds only in-frame clones, not every one. Here the sample spans over 450,000 clones, 89% being singletons. Sequencing was carried out using peripheral blood. All receptors come from a man aged 18 to 29 with COVID-19, enrolled during active disease.

The chain recombines TRBV19 with TRBJ2-1; 7 bases align to TRBD1. The CDR3 loop spans 16 amino acids. V lost 4 bases, J lost 6 bases, and 12 bases stayed unmatched. Per germline, CDR1 LNHDA and CDR2 SQIVND (reference sequence). The CDR3 DNA sequence: TGTGCCAGTAGTAATACAGGGGTGGTCAGCCTCAATGAGCAGTTCTTC. Encoded protein: CASSNTGVVSLNEQFF.

V and J are TRBV18 and TRBJ2-5; 7 nucleotides align to TRBD1. The germline V gene has CDR1 KGHSH and CDR2 LQKENI. Trimming cost V 7 bases and J 2 bases; bases outside gene matches: 4. The CDR3 is made up of 13 amino acids. CDR3 sequence (DNA): TGTGCCAGCTTCAGGGGGTTACAAGAGACCCAGTACTTC. It codes for CASFRGLQETQYF.

The chain has TRBV5-1 and TRBJ2-5, with 9 bases aligning to TRBD1. The CDR3 contains 14 residues. With 4 bases clipped from V and 4 bases from J, the junction kept 5 bases outside the gene matches. Germline CDR1 is SGHRS and CDR2 is YFSETQ. CDR3 amino acids: CASSEQGARETQYF. For the CDR3, the DNA is TGCGCCAGCAGCGAACAGGGGGCGAGAGAGACCCAGTACTTC.

The chain carries TRBV7-6 and TRBJ2-3; a possible D gene is TRBD2 (5 bases). CDR3 length: 13 amino acids. V was cut by 5 bases and J by 4 bases, with 10 bases left in between. The germline gives CDR1 SGHVS, CDR2 FNYEAQ. CDR3 loop: CASSVGGADTQYF. CDR3 sequence (DNA): TGTGCCAGCAGCGTCGGAGGCGCAGATACGCAGTATTTT.

The chain links TRBV11-2 to TRBJ2-2; the match to TRBD2 covers 8 bases. Germline V lookup: CDR1 SGHAT, CDR2 FQNNGV. The V gene end was trimmed by 5 bases and the J gene end by 5 bases; junction bases not matched to a gene: 4. The CDR3 has 14 amino acids. CDR3 in amino acids: CASSRIAGTGELFF. Written as DNA, the CDR3 is TGTGCCAGCAGCCGGATAGCGGGGACCGGGGAGCTGTTTTTT. The variable domain in full, with the rest retrieved from reference TRBV11-2 and TRBJ2-2, is EAGVAQSPRYKIIEKRQSVAFWCNPISGHATLYWYQQILGQGPKLLIQFQNNGVVDDSQLPKDRFSAERLKGVDSTLKIQPAKLEDSAVYLCASSRIAGTGELFFGEGSRLTVL.

The CDR3 sequence: CASRRTSGGKETQYF. As DNA, the CDR3 is TGTGCCAGCCGCCGGACTAGCGGGGGGAAAGAGACCCAGTACTTC. The chain is built from TRBV6-5 and TRBJ2-5; TRBD2 matches 14 bases. V was pared by 8 bases and J by 3 bases, with 5 bases of the junction left unmatched. The germline V gene encodes CDR1 MNHEY and CDR2 SVGAGI. The CDR3 totals 15 residues.

The rearrangement links TRBV29-1 to TRBJ2-2, with D perhaps matching TRBD2 (7 bases). There are 15 residues in the CDR3. The V gene lost 6 bases and the J gene lost 4 bases, with 18 bases spanning the gap. Germline assignment: CDR1 SQVTM and CDR2 ANQGSEA. The CDR3 DNA reads as TGCAGCGTGCGCGGGGGCAGGAGGACCACCGGGGAGCTGTTTTTT. Translated, it gives CSVRGGRRTTGELFF.

This chain joins TRBV27 and TRBJ2-5; TRBD2 aligns across 15 bases. CDR1 and CDR2 from the germline V gene are MNHEY and SMNVEV (reference sequence). J gave up 3 bases and V 11 bases, and 7 bases lay outside the gene matches. The CDR3 runs 15 residues. The chain's CDR3 is CAVRGLAGGEETQYF. CDR3 DNA sequence: TGTGCCGTCAGAGGACTAGCGGGGGGGGAAGAGACCCAGTACTTC.

This chain connects TRBV12-3 or TRBV12-4 to TRBJ2-3; D is possibly TRBD2 (6 bases). V gave up 8 bases and J gave up 4 bases, with 13 bases separating them. The CDR3 is made up of 13 amino acids. This CDR3 is CASARGRADTQYF. DNA for the CDR3: TGTGCCAGCGCGCGGGGCAGGGCAGATACGCAGTATTTT.

J is TRBJ1-1 and V is TRBV19; D remains unclear. Between the trimmed V and J ends, which lost 6 bases and 7 bases, there was a span of 21 bases. Germline V lookup: CDR1 LNHDA, CDR2 SQIVND (reference sequence). The CDR3 covers 15 residues. CDR3 amino acids: CASSPYGGVMVEAFF. The CDR3 bases are TGTGCCAGTAGCCCATACGGCGGAGTTATGGTTGAAGCTTTCTTT.

Only a few counts were recorded for this clone. The chain carries TRBV6-5 and TRBJ2-7, with D tentatively TRBD1 (8 bases). Deletions cut 5 bases from V and 3 bases from J, with 14 bases between. Germline V CDR1 and CDR2: MNHEY, SVGAGI. CDR3 length equals 14 residues. The CDR3 protein is CASSKQGDYYEQYF. Written as DNA, the CDR3 is TGTGCCAGCAGTAAACAGGGGGACTACTACGAGCAGTACTTC.

The chain recombines TRBV3-1 (or the pseudogene TRBV3-2) with TRBJ1-4; D not resolved. Germline-derived CDR1 and CDR2 are LGHDT and YNNKEL (reference sequence). This CDR3 spans 14 amino acids. The ends were cut back, 1 base at V and 8 bases at J, with 11 bases in the middle. DNA of the CDR3: TGTGCCAGCAGCCAAGTGGGGTGGGAGGAAAAACTGTTTTTT. Protein sequence: CASSQVGWEEKLFF.

V and J are TRBV6-6 and TRBJ2-7; 10 positions match TRBD2. CDR3 length: 13 residues. Germline V gives CDR1 MNHNY, CDR2 SVGAGI (reference sequence). V gave up 5 bases and J gave up 3 bases; unmatched junction bases: 1. The CDR3 here is CASSRLAGYEQYF. The CDR3 DNA follows: TGTGCCAGCAGTCGACTAGCGGGCTACGAGCAGTACTTC.